This T cell receptor beta chain was sequenced in a study of cytomegalovirus exposure and HLA in healthy donors. The PCR used 60 Vbeta and 13 Jbeta primers. Measured with immunoSEQ multiplex PCR; TCRdb has only the in-frame clones, and not every one. The data show about 97,000 clones, with 70% to 80% seen just once and roughly 3.5% held by the top ten. Findings and caveats of the study: In a later analysis, common viral pathogens appeared linked to several of the most significant clusters.

This CDR3 has 15 amino acids. Trimming stripped 4 bases from V and 0 bases from J, with 12 bases between. Germline CDR1 MGHRA, CDR2 YSYEKL. Comment on this clone: Its target is unknown.

This chain links TRBV4-1 with TRBJ1-2, with a possible D match to TRBD1 (5 bases). The sample taken for sequencing was PBMCs. The receptor comes from a male donor in good health and CMV-seropositive. The CDR3 region has the DNA TGCGCCAGCAGCCCGGGCCCAGGGACTAACTATGGCTACACCTTC. It codes for CASSPGPGTNYGYTF.